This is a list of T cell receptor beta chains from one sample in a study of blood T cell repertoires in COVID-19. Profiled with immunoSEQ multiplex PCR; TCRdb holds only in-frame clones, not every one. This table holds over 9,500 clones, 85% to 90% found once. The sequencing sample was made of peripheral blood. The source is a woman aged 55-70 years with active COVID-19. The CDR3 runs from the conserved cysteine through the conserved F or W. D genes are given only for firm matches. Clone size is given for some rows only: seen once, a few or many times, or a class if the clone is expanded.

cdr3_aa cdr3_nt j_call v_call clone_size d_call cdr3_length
CASSLSSDRGTEAFF TGTGCCAGCAGCTTATCGTCGGACAGAGGTACTGAAGCTTTCTTT TRBJ1-1 TRBV7-9 - - 15
CATRRASGLNTGELFF TGTGCCACCCGAAGGGCTAGCGGATTGAACACCGGGGAGCTGTTTTTT TRBJ2-2 TRBV19 - TRBD2 16
CAIRQDRGNGYTF TGTGCCATCAGACAGGACAGGGGGAATGGCTACACCTTC TRBJ1-2 TRBV10-3 - TRBD1 13
CSVESVDQGYTEAFF TGCAGCGTTGAATCGGTGGATCAGGGGTACACTGAAGCTTTCTTT TRBJ1-1 TRBV29-1 - - 15
CASSPPPDSYNEQFF TGTGCCAGCAGTCCACCCCCAGACTCCTACAATGAGCAGTTCTTC TRBJ2-1 TRBV27 - - 15
CASSSLTTNEKLFF TGTGCCAGCAGCTCGCTAACAACTAATGAAAAACTGTTTTTT TRBJ1-4 TRBV7-9 - - 14
CASSPGQVSNQPQHF TGTGCCAGCTCGCCGGGACAGGTTAGCAATCAGCCCCAGCATTTT TRBJ1-5 TRBV18 - TRBD1 15
CATSPGRDRGNEQFF TGTGCCACCAGTCCAGGACGGGACAGGGGCAATGAGCAGTTCTTC TRBJ2-1 TRBV24-1 - TRBD1 15
CARRPGQGTISGSPLHF TGTGCCAGGAGACCGGGACAGGGGACAATTAGTGGTTCACCCCTCCACTTT TRBJ1-6 TRBV28 once TRBD1 17
CASSLSPGGNEQFF TGTGCCAGCAGTTTATCACCAGGGGGCAATGAGCAGTTCTTC TRBJ2-1 TRBV28 - TRBD1 14
CASSFGQGKGYTF TGTGCCAGCAGTTTCGGACAGGGTAAAGGCTACACCTTC TRBJ1-2 TRBV28 - TRBD1 13
CASSLPGQTPIQYF TGTGCCAGCAGCTTACCTGGACAGACTCCCATTCAGTACTTC TRBJ2-4 TRBV7-6 - - 14
CASSSGLAGLESTQYF TGTGCCAGCAGCTCGGGACTAGCGGGGCTCGAAAGTACGCAGTATTTT TRBJ2-3 TRBV3-1/TRBV3-2 - TRBD2 16
CSVGGGDSPLHF TGCAGCGTTGGAGGGGGGGACTCACCCCTCCACTTT TRBJ1-6 TRBV29-1 - - 12
CASSFTSGAYEQYF TGTGCCAGCAGCTTTACTAGCGGGGCCTACGAGCAGTACTTC TRBJ2-7 TRBV7-2 medium-sized TRBD2 14
CASSPPLGLTSGANEQFF TGTGCCAGCAGCCCGCCCCTAGGGCTGACTAGCGGGGCGAATGAGCAGTTCTTC TRBJ2-1 TRBV11-2 - TRBD2 18
CASQGDFNYGYTF TGTGCCAGCCAGGGTGATTTTAACTATGGCTACACCTTC TRBJ1-2 TRBV19 - - 13
CASTPSPVTDTQYF TGTGCCAGCACTCCTAGCCCGGTCACAGATACGCAGTATTTT TRBJ2-3 TRBV6-5 - - 14
CASSPRVNSPLHF TGTGCCAGCAGCCCTCGGGTGAATTCACCCCTCCACTTT TRBJ1-6 TRBV11-2 once - 13
CASRTQGVYGYTF TGTGCCAGCCGCACACAGGGTGTCTATGGCTACACCTTC TRBJ1-2 TRBV6-5 - - 13
CASSRAGSSYNEQFF TGTGCCAGCAGCCGGGCTGGAAGCTCCTACAATGAGCAGTTCTTC TRBJ2-1 TRBV3-1/TRBV3-2 - - 15
CASSKLDSINEKLFF TGTGCCAGCAGTAAATTGGACAGCATTAATGAAAAACTGTTTTTT TRBJ1-4 TRBV28 once - 15
CASREGSSGANVLTF TGTGCCAGCAGGGAGGGGTCCTCTGGGGCCAACGTCCTGACTTTC TRBJ2-6 TRBV6-5 - - 15
CASSLEVTGGTDTQYF TGTGCCAGCAGCTTAGAGGTGACAGGGGGCACAGATACGCAGTATTTT TRBJ2-3 TRBV7-8 - TRBD1 16
CASSSGNTEAFF TGTGCCAGCAGTTCCGGGAACACTGAAGCTTTCTTT TRBJ1-1 TRBV6-5 once - 12
CASSLQGADTQYF TGTGCCAGCAGCTTGCAGGGGGCAGATACGCAGTATTTT TRBJ2-3 TRBV5-5 - TRBD1 13
CASSPGTSGNEQFF TGCGCCAGCAGTCCCGGGACTAGCGGGAATGAGCAGTTCTTC TRBJ2-1 TRBV5-1 - TRBD2 14
CASSLAKLDSYTF TGTGCCAGCAGCTTGGCCAAGCTGGACAGCTACACCTTC TRBJ1-2 TRBV5-5 - - 13
CASSLLSGGRADTQYF TGTGCCAGCAGTTTATTGTCCGGGGGGCGAGCAGATACGCAGTATTTT TRBJ2-3 TRBV27 - - 16
CASGLPPAYNEQFF TGTGCTAGTGGTTTGCCTCCGGCCTACAATGAGCAGTTCTTC TRBJ2-1 TRBV12-5 - - 14
CASSRTSANTGELFF TGTGCCAGTAGTCGGACTAGCGCGAACACCGGGGAGCTGTTTTTT TRBJ2-2 TRBV19 - TRBD2 15
CAWRAQGYGYTF TGTGCCTGGAGGGCACAGGGCTATGGCTACACCTTC TRBJ1-2 TRBV30 - - 12